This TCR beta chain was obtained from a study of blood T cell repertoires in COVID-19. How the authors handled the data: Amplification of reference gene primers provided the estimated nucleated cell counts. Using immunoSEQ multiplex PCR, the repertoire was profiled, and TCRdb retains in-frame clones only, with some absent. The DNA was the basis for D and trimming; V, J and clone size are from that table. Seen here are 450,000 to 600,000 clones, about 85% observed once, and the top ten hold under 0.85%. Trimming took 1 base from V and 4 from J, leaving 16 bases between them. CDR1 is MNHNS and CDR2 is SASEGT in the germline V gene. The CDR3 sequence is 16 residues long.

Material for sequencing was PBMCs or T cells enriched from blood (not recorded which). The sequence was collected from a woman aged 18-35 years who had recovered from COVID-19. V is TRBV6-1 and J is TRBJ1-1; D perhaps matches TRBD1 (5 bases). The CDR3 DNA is TGTGCCAGCAGTGAAGGAGGAGGGTTTGGGGGCACTGAAGCTTTCTTT. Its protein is CASSEGGGFGGTEAFF.